This passage covers 27 T cell receptor beta chains from one sample sequenced in a study of T cell responses to AZD1222 COVID-19 vaccine. Measured with immunoSEQ multiplex PCR; TCRdb has only the in-frame clones, and not every one. The table records approximately 130,000 clones, more than 85% of them present only once. Sequences were derived from peripheral blood, sampled on day 0 of AZD1222 vaccination. All receptors come from an adult in good health.

This chain links TRBV28 with TRBJ1-1; unclear D gene. This CDR3 is built from 12 residues. Trimming left V 6 bases short and J 6 bases short, with 11 bases between. Per the germline V gene, CDR1 is MDHEN and CDR2 is SYDVKM. The CDR3 here is CASSPVGAEAFF. The CDR3, as DNA: TGTGCCAGCAGCCCAGTTGGGGCTGAAGCTTTCTTT.

The chain links TRBV11-2 to TRBJ1-6; D perhaps matches TRBD1 (5 bases). V lost 0 bases and J 9 bases, leaving 9 bases between the germline ends. CDR1 SGHAT and CDR2 FQNNGV come from the germline V gene. The CDR3 is 14 amino acids. The CDR3 reads CASSLEGTTSPLHF. In nucleotides, the CDR3 is TGTGCCAGCAGCTTAGAGGGGACGACTTCACCCCTCCACTTT.

The chain combines TRBV7-6 with TRBJ2-3; TRBD2 matches 10 bases. The V gene end was trimmed by 3 bases and the J gene end by 2 bases; junction bases not matched to a gene: 2. CDR3 size: 15 residues. Germline V gives CDR1 SGHVS, CDR2 FNYEAQ. CDR3 loop: CASSFSGGNTDTQYF. The CDR3 coding sequence is TGTGCCAGCAGCTTTAGCGGGGGGAACACAGATACGCAGTATTTT.

V is TRBV11-3 and J is TRBJ2-1; D not certain. Trimming pared 5 bases from V and 10 bases from J, leaving 15 bases between. Germline lookup yields CDR1 SGHNT and CDR2 YENEEA. The CDR3 has 13 residues. The CDR3 spells CASSAGPPREQFF. The CDR3 DNA sequence: TGTGCCAGCAGCGCAGGACCTCCGCGGGAGCAGTTCTTC. Based on the CDR3 plus reference TRBV11-3 and TRBJ2-1, the full variable domain is EAGVVQSPRYKIIEKKQPVAFWCNPISGHNTLYWYLQNLGQGPELLIRYENEEAVDDSQLPKDRFSAERLKGVDSTLKIQPAELGDSAVYLCASSAGPPREQFFGPGTRLTVL.

The chain carries TRBV18 and TRBJ2-7; TRBD1 agrees at 7 bases. The CDR3 loop spans 13 amino acids. V trimming: 4 bases; J trimming: 3 bases; junction bases outside the gene matches: 3. The germline V gene encodes CDR1 KGHSH and CDR2 LQKENI. This chain's CDR3 is CASSQGAGYEQYF. The CDR3 nucleotides are TGTGCCAGCTCACAGGGGGCCGGCTACGAGCAGTACTTC.

V is TRBV27 and J is TRBJ1-5, with a tentative D call TRBD1 (6 bases). With 4 bases removed from V and 6 bases from J, the gap between germline ends came to 13 bases. This CDR3 is 14 amino acids long. Germline V gives CDR1 MNHEY, CDR2 SMNVEV (reference sequence). CDR3 amino acids: CASSWGGQGQPQHF. The CDR3 DNA reads TGTGCCAGCAGTTGGGGGGGGCAAGGTCAGCCCCAGCATTTT.

The chain joins TRBV5-1 to TRBJ1-2; TRBD1 is a possible D gene (5 bases). V was trimmed by 4 bases and J by 8 bases, leaving 18 bases between them. Germline values: CDR1 SGHRS, CDR2 YFSETQ. The CDR3 length is 14 residues. CDR3 sequence (DNA): TGCGCCAGCAGCGAACAAGGGGAGCGCGGGGGCTACACCTTC. Residues: CASSEQGERGGYTF.

This clone was recorded once. The V and J genes are TRBV2 and TRBJ1-1; D is perhaps TRBD1 (5 bases). Germline V gives CDR1 SNHLY, CDR2 FYNNEI. CDR3 length: 13 amino acids. The V gene lost 6 bases and the J gene lost 4 bases, with 12 bases spanning the gap. CDR3 in DNA: TGTGCCAGCAGCCCGGGGGGGGGCACTGAAGCTTTCTTT. Encoded protein: CASSPGGGTEAFF.

This clone was recorded once. The chain uses TRBV10-2 and TRBJ1-4, with D possibly being TRBD1 (6 bases). V gave up 8 bases and J gave up 6 bases, with 13 bases separating them. The CDR3 runs 13 residues. Germline-derived CDR1 and CDR2 are WSHSY and SAAADI. CDR3 in amino acids: CASRQAGDEKLFF. CDR3 DNA sequence: TGCGCCAGCCGACAGGCCGGGGATGAAAAACTGTTTTTT.

The chain employs TRBV6-5 and TRBJ2-5, with D possibly TRBD1 on 5 matching bases. This CDR3 has 12 amino acids. V lost 8 bases and J lost 5, with 12 bases in between. The V gene's germline CDR1 is MNHEY and CDR2 SVGAGI. CDR3 sequence (DNA): TGTGCCAGCTCACAGGTGAGGGAGACCCAGTACTTC. This translates into CASSQVRETQYF.

This chain connects TRBV6-5 to TRBJ1-1; no clear D. The CDR3 is 15 residues long. Trimming removed 6 bases at V and 3 bases at J, with 17 bases between. Germline V gene data show CDR1 as MNHEY and CDR2 as SVGAGI. CDR3 residues: CASRIDRGDYTEAFF. Here the CDR3 DNA reads TGTGCCAGCAGGATCGATAGAGGTGATTACACTGAAGCTTTCTTT.

The chain joins TRBV21-1 to TRBJ1-1; the table gives TRBD1 as D, unverified against the DNA. TRBV21-1 is designated a pseudogene. The CDR3 runs to 17 residues. The CDR3 region has the DNA TGTGCCAGCAGCAAAAAAGGGGGCGCTTACCTGAACACTGAAGCTTTCTTT. Translation gives CASSKKGGAYLNTEAFF.

The gene calls are TRBV13 and TRBJ2-2; D ambiguous. Trimming took 2 bases from V and 5 from J, leaving 6 bases between them. Germline V gives CDR1 PRHDT, CDR2 FYEKMQ (reference sequence). The CDR3 spans 13 residues. The CDR3 coding sequence is TGTGCCAGCAGCTTACCCCCGACCGGGGAGCTGTTTTTT. Protein: CASSLPPTGELFF.

The CDR3 DNA is TGTGCCAGCAGCTTAGTTGGGCCGATTGATCAGCCCCAGCATTTT. This gives the protein CASSLVGPIDQPQHF. The chain links TRBV7-8 to TRBJ1-5; no definite D call. CDR1 SGHVS and CDR2 FQNEAQ come from the germline V gene. This CDR3 is built from 15 residues. Trimming removed 1 base from V and 5 bases from J, with 12 bases in between. The full variable domain, completed using reference TRBV7-8 and TRBJ1-5, is GAGVSQSPRYKVAKRGQDVALRCDPISGHVSLFWYQQALGQGPEFLTYFQNEAQLDKSGLPSDRFFAERPEGSVSTLKIQRTQQEDSAVYLCASSLVGPIDQPQHFGDGTRLSIL.

The CDR3 here is CSVERSGLYNEQFF. The CDR3 DNA reads as TGCAGCGTTGAAAGGTCTGGCTTGTACAATGAGCAGTTCTTC. This chain uses TRBV29-1 with TRBJ2-1; no firm D call. The CDR3 sequence is 14 residues long. Germline CDR1 and CDR2: SQVTM and ANQGSEA. The ends were cut back, 2 bases at V and 4 bases at J, with 12 bases in the middle.

J is TRBJ1-2 and V is TRBV7-8; possible D gene TRBD1, 5 bases. The CDR3 spans 14 residues. V was shortened by 4 bases and J by 8 bases, with 17 bases between the two germline ends. Germline V gene lookup returns CDR1 SGHVS and CDR2 FQNEAQ. The CDR3: CASSSKGVGEGYTF. In nucleotides, the CDR3 is TGTGCCAGCAGCTCCAAAGGGGTAGGAGAGGGCTACACCTTC.

The V gene is TRBV10-3, the J gene TRBJ1-1, with D perhaps TRBD1 (6 bases). The V gene's germline CDR1 is ENHRY and CDR2 SYGVKD. The CDR3 runs 14 residues. Trimming cost V 7 bases and J 1 base, with 13 bases left between them. For the CDR3, the DNA is TGTGCCATCACCCCGGGACAACCGAACACTGAAGCTTTCTTT. Translating gives CAITPGQPNTEAFF.

The V and J genes are TRBV7-3 and TRBJ2-7; 8 nucleotides line up with TRBD1. This CDR3 is 13 amino acids long. The V gene's germline CDR1 is SGHTA and CDR2 FQGTGA. The V gene end was trimmed by 5 bases and the J gene end by 1 base; junction bases not matched to a gene: 1. The CDR3: CASSRQGSYEQYF. CDR3 coding DNA: TGTGCCAGCAGCAGACAGGGGTCCTACGAGCAGTACTTC.

The genes are TRBV5-1 and TRBJ1-2, with D possibly TRBD1 on 6 matching bases. The V gene's germline CDR1 is SGHRS and CDR2 YFSETQ. The CDR3 length is 13 residues. V was trimmed by 1 base and J by 6 bases, leaving 10 bases between them. As DNA, the CDR3 is TGCGCCAGCAGCTTGTTGGCAGGGGATGGCTACACCTTC. It yields the protein CASSLLAGDGYTF.

J is TRBJ1-5 and V is TRBV6-6; 7 bases map to TRBD1. Germline values: CDR1 MNHNY, CDR2 SVGAGI (reference sequence). V gave up 7 bases and J gave up 3 bases; unmatched junction bases: 12. This CDR3 region has 16 residues. The CDR3 coding sequence is TGTGCCAGCACCCACAGGGGAAGGAGAAACAATCAGCCCCAGCATTTT. Its protein product is CASTHRGRRNNQPQHF.

In DNA form, the CDR3 reads TGTGCCAGTAGCACAGGGGCCATACCCAACTATGGCTACACCTTC. This encodes CASSTGAIPNYGYTF. The rearrangement uses TRBV19 and TRBJ1-2; 7 bases line up with TRBD1. The CDR3 totals 15 residues. Unmatched junction bases numbered 9, after V lost 6 bases and J lost 2 bases. Germline V gene sequence: CDR1 LNHDA, CDR2 SQIVND (reference sequence).

The chain combines TRBV5-1 with TRBJ2-2; D gene uncertain. Germline V gene lookup returns CDR1 SGHRS and CDR2 YFSETQ. This CDR3 has 12 amino acids. V lost 4 bases and J 2 bases, leaving 3 bases between the germline ends. The CDR3 DNA reads TGCGCCAGCAGCCCAAACACCGGGGAGCTGTTTTTT. Protein sequence: CASSPNTGELFF.

The chain carries TRBV5-1 and TRBJ1-4; a possible D gene is TRBD1 (6 bases). V was pared by 0 bases and J by 14 bases, with 20 bases between. Germline loops: CDR1 SGHRS, CDR2 YFSETQ. The CDR3 is 15 amino acids. The DNA of the CDR3 is TGCGCCAGCAGCTTGGGAGGGACACATGGCCGGAGGCTGTTTTTT. Protein product: CASSLGGTHGRRLFF.

The chain uses TRBV9 and TRBJ1-2; D unclear. The germline V gene encodes CDR1 SGDLS and CDR2 YYNGEE. Trimming shortened V by 0 bases and J by 3 bases, and 12 bases separated the two germline ends. This CDR3 contains 15 residues. The CDR3 nucleotides read TGTGCCAGCAGCGTAGGAGTAGACGGCTACTATGGCTACACCTTC. Residues: CASSVGVDGYYGYTF.

V and J are TRBV27 and TRBJ1-6; 7 bases agree with TRBD1. Germline-derived CDR1 and CDR2 are MNHEY and SMNVEV (reference sequence). Germline trimming cut 5 bases from V and 9 bases from J; bases unmatched to any gene: 16. This CDR3 comprises 17 residues. This CDR3 is CASSPSGQARVSSPLHF. CDR3 DNA sequence: TGTGCCAGCAGTCCCTCCGGACAGGCACGGGTTAGTTCACCCCTCCACTTT.

The chain combines TRBV4-1 with TRBJ1-5, with TRBD1 as a possible D gene (6 bases). The CDR3 totals 18 residues. Germline V CDR1 and CDR2: MGHRA, YSYEKL. Trimming stripped 4 bases from V and 2 bases from J, with 21 bases between. The CDR3 loop reads CASSPRDTLGVGNQPQHF. CDR3 DNA: TGCGCCAGCAGCCCCCGGGACACCTTGGGGGTAGGCAATCAGCCCCAGCATTTT.

The CDR3 DNA follows: TGTGCCAGCAGCTTGCAGGGAGGGAGGGATACTGAAGCTTTCTTT. It yields the protein CASSLQGGRDTEAFF. The chain employs TRBV5-4 and TRBJ1-1, with a tentative D call TRBD1 (5 bases). Germline V gives CDR1 SGHNT, CDR2 YYREEE (reference sequence). The CDR3 loop spans 15 amino acids. V lost 1 base, J lost 5 bases, and 15 bases lay in between.